These 14 T cell receptor beta chains originate from one sample sequenced in a study of cytomegalovirus exposure and HLA in healthy donors. The PCR contained 60 Vbeta and 13 Jbeta primers. Sequenced by immunoSEQ multiplex PCR; TCRdb stores in-frame clones only, minus some. Of about 150,000 clones in the sample, over 60% are singletons; the top ten hold around 2.2%. The specimen was PBMCs. Receptors originate from a man in his forties in good health and CMV-seronegative.

The chain couples TRBV28 to TRBJ1-4; perhaps TRBD1 as D (5 bases). This CDR3 comprises 13 residues. Germline CDR1 is MDHEN and CDR2 is SYDVKM. Trimming removed 3 bases from V and 5 bases from J, with 7 bases in between. CDR3 amino acids: CASSFGGNEKLFF. The CDR3 DNA is TGTGCCAGCAGTTTCGGGGGGAATGAAAAACTGTTTTTT.

CDR3 sequence: CASSFVGTSPNNEQFF. For the CDR3, the DNA is TGTGCCAGCAGTTTCGTAGGGACAAGCCCTAACAATGAGCAGTTCTTC. The V call is TRBV27, the J call TRBJ2-1, with D possibly being TRBD1 (6 bases). In germline, CDR1 is MNHEY, CDR2 SMNVEV (reference sequence). The V end lost 3 bases, the J end lost 5 bases, and 17 bases lay between the germline ends. This CDR3 region has 16 residues.

The chain carries TRBV2 and TRBJ1-6; D gene uncertain. CDR1 and CDR2 (germline): SNHLY, FYNNEI. V lost 5 bases and J lost 3, with 8 bases in between. The CDR3 is 14 residues long. The CDR3 region is CASSIRDYNSPLHF. The CDR3 DNA reads TGTGCCAGCAGTATTCGGGACTATAATTCACCCCTCCACTTT.

The J gene is TRBJ2-5, the V gene TRBV5-6; D might be TRBD2 (5 bases). The CDR3 consists of 13 residues. Trimming cost V 0 bases and J 7 bases, with 10 bases left between them. From germline, CDR1 is SGHDT and CDR2 YYEEEE. The CDR3 sequence: CASSLVASRTQYF. The CDR3 DNA follows: TGTGCCAGCAGCTTGGTAGCGAGCAGGACCCAGTACTTC.

This chain connects TRBV5-6 to TRBJ2-1; TRBD1 agrees at 10 bases. Germline V gene sequence: CDR1 SGHDT, CDR2 YYEEEE. V lost 4 bases and J lost 9; bases outside the gene matches: 13. The CDR3 is 16 residues long. DNA of the CDR3: TGTGCCAGCAGCCTCCCAGACAGGGGGCGAATGCCTGAGCAGTTCTTC. Amino acids: CASSLPDRGRMPEQFF.

This clone was observed a handful of times. This chain links TRBV4-1 with TRBJ2-7, with TRBD1 matching over 11 bases. Germline V gene data show CDR1 as MGHRA and CDR2 as YSYEKL. The CDR3 spans 17 residues. After removal of 4 bases from V and 1 base from J, the junction contained 9 bases not matched to a gene. The CDR3 region is CASSRFTGTGGSYEQYF. Here the CDR3 DNA reads TGCGCCAGCAGCCGCTTTACCGGGACAGGGGGTTCCTACGAGCAGTACTTC.

The chain carries TRBV10-3 and TRBJ2-3; 9 bases are a match to TRBD1. Germline CDR1 and CDR2: ENHRY and SYGVKD. The junction had 2 bases not matched to a gene; V was cut back by 9 bases and J by 1 base. The CDR3 loop spans 13 amino acids. Here the CDR3 reads CAIRTGGTDTQYF. In DNA form, the CDR3 reads TGTGCCATTAGGACAGGGGGCACAGATACGCAGTATTTT.

The chain carries TRBV30 and TRBJ1-1, with unresolved D. Per the germline V gene, CDR1 is GTSNPN and CDR2 is SVGIG (reference sequence). V lost 2 bases and J lost 1, with 8 bases in between. The CDR3 runs to 13 residues. This CDR3 is CAWSLSRNTEAFF. CDR3 DNA sequence: TGTGCCTGGAGTTTGTCCAGGAACACTGAAGCTTTCTTT.

The chain combines TRBV7-9 with TRBJ2-7; D is perhaps TRBD2 (6 bases). Germline V gene data show CDR1 as SEHNR and CDR2 as FQNEAQ (reference sequence). Trimming removed 2 bases from V and 2 bases from J, with 16 bases in between. The CDR3 consists of 16 residues. CDR3 nucleotide sequence: TGTGCCAGCAGCTTAAATCGGGGGTCCCTCCCCTACGAGCAGTACTTC. It codes for CASSLNRGSLPYEQYF.

This chain uses TRBV19 with TRBJ1-1; maybe TRBD1 (5 bases). From germline, CDR1 is LNHDA and CDR2 SQIVND (reference sequence). This CDR3 is 16 amino acids long. The V end was cut by 0 bases, the J end by 5 bases, with 16 bases between. The CDR3 spells CASSIDPGTTETEAFF. The CDR3 DNA reads TGTGCCAGTAGTATAGACCCTGGGACTACGGAGACTGAAGCTTTCTTT.

The chain couples TRBV7-8 to TRBJ2-3; TRBD1 is a possible D gene (5 bases). From germline, CDR1 is SGHVS and CDR2 FQNEAQ. Trimming pared 5 bases from V and 6 bases from J, leaving 9 bases between. The CDR3 loop spans 12 amino acids. CDR3 amino acids: CASSPPGDTQYF. CDR3 in DNA: TGTGCCAGCAGCCCCCCAGGGGATACGCAGTATTTT.

This clone was counted only a few times. The sample holds other DNA sequences that translate to the same CDR3. The chain employs TRBV6-4 and TRBJ2-1; 11 nucleotides match TRBD2. Germline values: CDR1 MRHNA, CDR2 SNTAGT. The CDR3 has 15 amino acids. Trimming removed 0 bases from V and 6 bases from J; junction bases left unmatched: 1. CDR3 in DNA: TGTGCCAGCAGTGACTCTAGCGGGGGGGCCAATGAGCAGTTCTTC. This translates into CASSDSSGGANEQFF.

The chain joins TRBV4-1 to TRBJ2-3; TRBD2 aligns across 11 bases. Germline CDR1 and CDR2: MGHRA and YSYEKL. This CDR3 has 16 amino acids. Trimming took 1 base from V and 4 from J; bases not matched to a gene: 4. The CDR3 DNA reads TGCGCCAGCAGCCAAGGACTAGCGGGAAGGGCAGATACGCAGTATTTT. Translated: CASSQGLAGRADTQYF.

The V and J genes are TRBV5-1 and TRBJ2-3, with D perhaps matching TRBD1 (6 bases). This CDR3 region has 14 residues. Trimming took 4 bases from V and 4 from J, leaving 13 bases between them. Per germline, CDR1 SGHRS and CDR2 YFSETQ. CDR3 DNA sequence: TGCGCCAGCAGCCAGGGGTTGGCTTCAGATACGCAGTATTTT. This sequence encodes CASSQGLASDTQYF. Together with reference TRBV5-1 and TRBJ2-3, the CDR3 gives the full variable domain: KAGVTQTPRYLIKTRGQQVTLSCSPISGHRSVSWYQQTPGQGLQFLFEYFSETQRNKGNFPGRFSGRQFSNSRSEMNVSTLELGDSALYLCASSQGLASDTQYFGPGTRLTVL.